The rows below give T cell receptor beta chains drawn from one sample of a study of T cells in Graves' hyperthyroidism and ophthalmopathy. TCRdb reprocessed the multiplex PCR reads with MiXCR, giving one entry per CDR3 protein. Here the sample spans 450,000 to 550,000 distinct CDR3 sequences, less than 25% being singletons. Sequenced: blood. The receptors here all came from a woman in her 30s with Graves' ophthalmopathy. The CDR3 runs from the conserved cysteine through the conserved F or W. A D gene is named only where the DNA matches it firmly. Clone size is stated in some rows and not others, as once, few, many or a class when expanded.

clone_size d_call j_call v_call cdr3_nt cdr3_aa
few TRBD2 TRBJ2-7 TRBV27 TGTGCCAGCAGTTTAAAGCGGGGGGACGAGCAGTACTTC CASSLKRGDEQYF
many TRBD1 TRBJ2-5 TRBV27 TGTGCCAGCAGTCGAGGACAGGGTCGAGAGACCCAGTACTTC CASSRGQGRETQYF
NA NA TRBJ1-5 TRBV7-2 TGTGCCAGCAGCTGGGGGGGGGACAGCAATCAGCCCCAGCATTTT CASSWGGDSNQPQHF
NA TRBD1 TRBJ1-1 TRBV19 TGTGCCAGTAGTAGCCTTCCGGGACAGATGAACACTGAAGCTTTCTTT CASSSLPGQMNTEAFF
many NA TRBJ1-3 TRBV20-1 TGCAGTGCTAGAGATCCTCCAGGGTTGGATGGGAACACCATATATTTT CSARDPPGLDGNTIYF
few TRBD1 TRBJ2-5 TRBV4-3 TGCGCCAGCAGCCAAGATGGGACAGCTCAAGAGACCCAGTACTTC CASSQDGTAQETQYF
many NA TRBJ2-7 TRBV12-3/TRBV12-4 TGTGCCAGCGAAGGGGATAAAGACTACGAGCAGTACTTC CASEGDKDYEQYF
NA TRBD1 TRBJ2-2 TRBV11-2 TGTGCCAGCAGCCAACCCGGACAGGGGCCCCTCGGGGAGCTGTTTTTT CASSQPGQGPLGELFF
many NA TRBJ1-2 TRBV15 TGTGCCACCAGCAGAGAGGATGAGGGCTACACCTTC CATSREDEGYTF
few NA TRBJ2-2 TRBV4-3 TGCGCCAGCAGCCAAGTCCCAGCGGGGAACACCGGGGAGCTGTTTTTT CASSQVPAGNTGELFF
many TRBD1 TRBJ2-7 TRBV6-2/TRBV6-3 TGTGCCAGCAGCTGGTTGACAGGGGCGCGCGAGCAGTACTTC CASSWLTGAREQYF
NA NA TRBJ2-2 TRBV20-1 TGCAGTGCTAGTGAGTCCTACGCGAACACCGGGGAGCTGTTTTTT CSASESYANTGELFF
many TRBD1 TRBJ2-7 TRBV6-2/TRBV6-3 TGTGCCAGCAGGGTGGGACAGGGGCTAAGGGTGACTAACTACGAGCAGTACTTC CASRVGQGLRVTNYEQYF
NA TRBD2 TRBJ2-3 TRBV29-1 TGCAGCGTTGAAGATCGGATCAGCGGGAGGCCCCCCGATACGCAGTATTTT CSVEDRISGRPPDTQYF
many TRBD1 TRBJ2-7 TRBV12-3/TRBV12-4 TGTGCCAGCAGTTTCCGGGACAGCCGGACGTACGAGCAGTACTTC CASSFRDSRTYEQYF
NA NA TRBJ2-7 TRBV28 TGTGCCAGCAGCCCAAGGACGGGAGAAGAGCAGTACTTC CASSPRTGEEQYF
many NA TRBJ1-5 TRBV20-1 TGCAGTGCTAGACACTTTGGCAATCAGCCCCAGCATTTT CSARHFGNQPQHF